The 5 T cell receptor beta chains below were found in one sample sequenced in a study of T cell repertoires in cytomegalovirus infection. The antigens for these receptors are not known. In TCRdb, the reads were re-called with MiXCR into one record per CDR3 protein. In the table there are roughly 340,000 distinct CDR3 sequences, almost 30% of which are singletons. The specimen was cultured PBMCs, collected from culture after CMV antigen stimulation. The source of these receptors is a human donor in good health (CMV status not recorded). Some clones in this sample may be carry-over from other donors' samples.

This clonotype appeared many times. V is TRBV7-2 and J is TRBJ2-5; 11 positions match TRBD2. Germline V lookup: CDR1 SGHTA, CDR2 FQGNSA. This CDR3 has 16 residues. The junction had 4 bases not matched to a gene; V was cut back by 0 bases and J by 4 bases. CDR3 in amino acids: CASSLATSGSGETQYF. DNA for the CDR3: TGTGCCAGCAGCTTAGCTACTAGCGGGAGTGGAGAGACCCAGTACTTC.

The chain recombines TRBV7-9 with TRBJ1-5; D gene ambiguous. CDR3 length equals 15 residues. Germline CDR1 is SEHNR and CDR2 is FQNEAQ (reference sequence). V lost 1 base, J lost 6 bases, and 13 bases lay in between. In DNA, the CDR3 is TGTGCCAGCAGCTTAGACCGGTTAGGCGGTCAGCCCCAGCATTTT. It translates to CASSLDRLGGQPQHF.

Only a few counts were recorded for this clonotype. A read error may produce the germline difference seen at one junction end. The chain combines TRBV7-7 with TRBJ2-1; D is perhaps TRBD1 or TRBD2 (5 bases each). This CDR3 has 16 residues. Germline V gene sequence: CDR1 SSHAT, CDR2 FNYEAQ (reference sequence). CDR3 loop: CASSPPWGSSYNEQFF. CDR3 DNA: TGTGCTAGCAGCCCCCCGTGGGGGAGCTCCTACAATGAGCAGTTCTTC.

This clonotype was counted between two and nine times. The CDR3 DNA reads TGTGCCATCAATGACGGGGAAGACTCCTACAATGAGCAGTTCTTC. This gives the protein CAINDGEDSYNEQFF. V gene TRBV10-3 combines with J gene TRBJ2-1; possibly TRBD2 for D (5 bases). The CDR3 spans 15 residues. Trimming removed 7 bases from V and 0 bases from J, with 13 bases in between. Germline CDR1 reads ENHRY; CDR2 reads SYGVKD.

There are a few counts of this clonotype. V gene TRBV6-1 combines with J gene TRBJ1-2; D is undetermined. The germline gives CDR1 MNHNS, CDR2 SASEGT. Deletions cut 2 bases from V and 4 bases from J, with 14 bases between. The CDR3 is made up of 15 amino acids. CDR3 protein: CASSELEVSSYGYTF. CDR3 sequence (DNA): TGTGCCAGCAGTGAATTGGAGGTTTCGAGCTATGGCTACACCTTC.